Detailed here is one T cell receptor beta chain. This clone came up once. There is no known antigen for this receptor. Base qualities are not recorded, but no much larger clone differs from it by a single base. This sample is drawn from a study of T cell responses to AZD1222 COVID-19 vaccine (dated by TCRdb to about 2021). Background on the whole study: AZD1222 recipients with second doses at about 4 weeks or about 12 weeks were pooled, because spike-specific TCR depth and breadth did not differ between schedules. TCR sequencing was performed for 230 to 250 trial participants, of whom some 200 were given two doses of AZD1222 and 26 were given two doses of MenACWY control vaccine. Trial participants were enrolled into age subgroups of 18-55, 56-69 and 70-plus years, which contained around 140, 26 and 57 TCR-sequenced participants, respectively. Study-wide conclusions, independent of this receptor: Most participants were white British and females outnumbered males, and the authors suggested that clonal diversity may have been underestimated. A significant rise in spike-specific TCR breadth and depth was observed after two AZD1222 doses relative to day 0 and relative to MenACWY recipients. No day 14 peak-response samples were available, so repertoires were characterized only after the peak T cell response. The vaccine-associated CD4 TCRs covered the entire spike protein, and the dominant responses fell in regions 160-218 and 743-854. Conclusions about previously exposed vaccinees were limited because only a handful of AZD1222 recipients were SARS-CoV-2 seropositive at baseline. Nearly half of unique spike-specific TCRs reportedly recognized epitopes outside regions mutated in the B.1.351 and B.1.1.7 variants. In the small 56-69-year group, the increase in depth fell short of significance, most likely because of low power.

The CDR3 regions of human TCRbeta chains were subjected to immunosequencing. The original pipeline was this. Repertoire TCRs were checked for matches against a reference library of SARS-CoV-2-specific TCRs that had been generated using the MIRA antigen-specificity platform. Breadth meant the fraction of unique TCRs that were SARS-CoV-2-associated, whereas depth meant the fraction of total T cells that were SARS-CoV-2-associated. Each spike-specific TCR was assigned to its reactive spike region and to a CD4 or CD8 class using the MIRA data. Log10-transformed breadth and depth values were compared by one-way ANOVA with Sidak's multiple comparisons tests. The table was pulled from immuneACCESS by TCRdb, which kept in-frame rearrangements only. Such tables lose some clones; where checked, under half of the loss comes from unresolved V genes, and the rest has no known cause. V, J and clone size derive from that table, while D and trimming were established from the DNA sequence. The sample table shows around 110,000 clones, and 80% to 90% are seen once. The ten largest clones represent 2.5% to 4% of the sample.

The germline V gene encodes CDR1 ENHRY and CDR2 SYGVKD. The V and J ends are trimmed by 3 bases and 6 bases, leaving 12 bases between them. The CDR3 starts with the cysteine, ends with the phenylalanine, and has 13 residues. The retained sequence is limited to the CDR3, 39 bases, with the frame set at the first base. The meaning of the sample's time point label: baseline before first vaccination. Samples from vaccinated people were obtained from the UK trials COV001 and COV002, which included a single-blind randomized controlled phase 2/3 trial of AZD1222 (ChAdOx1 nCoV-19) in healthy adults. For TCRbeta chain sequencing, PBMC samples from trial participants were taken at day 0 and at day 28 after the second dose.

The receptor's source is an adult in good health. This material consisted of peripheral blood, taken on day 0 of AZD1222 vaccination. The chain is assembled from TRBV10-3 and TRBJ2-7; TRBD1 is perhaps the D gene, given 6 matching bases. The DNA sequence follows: TGTGCCATCAGTGAAACACAGGGTAGCGAGCAGTACTTC. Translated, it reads CAISETQGSEQYF.